These T cell receptor beta chains were read from a single sample in a study of a mutant IDH1 vaccine in newly diagnosed glioma. Method: immunoSEQ multiplex PCR; TCRdb's copy keeps in-frame clones and lacks some. The sample carries about 31,000 clones, more than 75% recorded once. No cognate antigen is known for these TCRs. The sample consisted of PBMCs, taken from a glioma patient whose treatment included an IDH1 peptide vaccine. The source is a man aged 30-40 years with glioma. CDR3s include the opening cysteine and the closing phenylalanine or tryptophan. Only part of the rows carry a size: once, few, many, or a class if the clone is expanded.

v_call clone_size cdr3_aa
TRBV5-1 - CASSPGTGNQPQHF
TRBV27 - CASSLFVGNGYGYTF
TRBV25-1 - CASSEFLVQGADTQYF
TRBV6-1 - CASRVLGRDEQFF
TRBV5-6 - CASSASQGMVYF
TRBV2 few CASSGQGHTEAFF
TRBV2 - CAGGDRGRYEQYF
TRBV5-6 - CASSLTRMKEQYF
TRBV14 - CASSRTGAGQPQHF
TRBV19 - CASGETGYNEQFF
TRBV29-1 - CSPGHTEAFF
TRBV7-9 - CASSLVGSGETQYF
TRBV7-2 - CASSQTQGGTGELFF
TRBV5-1 - CASSLAGAEQFF
TRBV4-2 - CASSQVGGTGELFF
TRBV29-1 once CSVVSNGDIQYF
TRBV6-6 - CASGRDGAYEQYF
TRBV6-1 - CASSGFPREQYF
TRBV29-1 few CSAGTSGGDEQFF
TRBV25-1 - CASDPGAQGGKQYF
TRBV6-5 few CASSYSVSNQPQHF
TRBV5-1 once CASRRGIPDTQYF
TRBV27 - CASSSTAYYEQYF
TRBV7-9 - CASSRTGETYEQYF
TRBV6-1 - CASSGKTGRIVSNQPQHF
TRBV9 - CASSVGYLNTGELFF
TRBV4-2 - CASSQGLAASQETQYF
TRBV1 - CTSSQDTVGSIYEQYF
TRBV29-1 few CSVRGTGGRDEQFF
TRBV18 - CASSPGGANTKNIQYF
TRBV5-1 - CASRVSVGQGYGYTF
TRBV7-9 - CASSPRRGGRAGELFF
TRBV18 - CASSQQGQNSGNTIYF
TRBV5-1 - CASSLPGALNYGYTF
TRBV11-2 - CASSTGTSGLEQFF
TRBV27 - CASRPRQGANTEAFF
TRBV7-6 once CASSLARLAGAYEQYF
TRBV7-2 few CASSLRRGQGQPQHF
TRBV7-9 - CASSFGQPNEAFF
TRBV7-9 - CASSLGQGDQPQHF
TRBV27 - CASGFLSSSLQYF
TRBV10-3 - CAISESVGDRGPNSNQPQHF
TRBV19 - CASSIPTGWGDTEAFF